These 24 T cell receptor beta chains were sequenced from one sample in a study of CD8 T cells in Susac syndrome. After extraction with the RNeasy kit, roughly 0.5 to 1 ug of the RNA was reverse transcribed using random hexamers. Each CDR3 protein gets one entry after TCRdb re-called the immunoSEQ multiplex PCR reads with MiXCR. Altogether 160,000 or so distinct CDR3 sequences are present, about 94% being singletons, with the ten largest covering roughly 0.21%. Sample: CD8+ T cells from PBMCs. All receptors derive from a human donor with multiple sclerosis.

V gene TRBV7-9 combines with J gene TRBJ2-1; D call uncertain. V lost 8 bases and J 5 bases, leaving 13 bases between the germline ends. Per the germline V gene, CDR1 is SEHNR and CDR2 is FQNEAQ (reference sequence). CDR3 length equals 13 residues. The CDR3 loop reads CASHSWDDNEQFF. The CDR3, as DNA: TGTGCCAGCCACTCTTGGGATGACAATGAGCAGTTCTTC.

The J gene is TRBJ2-5, the V gene TRBV12-3 or TRBV12-4, with 7 bases lining up with TRBD1. The trim removed 6 bases at V and 5 bases at J, leaving 6 bases unmatched. The CDR3 loop spans 13 amino acids. The CDR3 loop is CASRQGRGETQYF. The CDR3 region has the DNA TGTGCCAGCAGACAGGGGCGAGGCGAGACCCAGTACTTC.

V and J are TRBV4-3 and TRBJ1-5; D is uncertain. The ends were cut back, 0 bases at V and 0 bases at J, with 6 bases in the middle. CDR3 length: 15 residues. Germline CDR1 LGHNA, CDR2 YSLEER. The CDR3 DNA follows: TGCGCCAGCAGCCAAGATGGCGATAGCAATCAGCCCCAGCATTTT. Protein sequence: CASSQDGDSNQPQHF.

The chain combines TRBV30 with TRBJ2-1; the match to TRBD2 covers 7 bases. After removal of 4 bases from V and 4 bases from J, the junction contained 4 bases not matched to a gene. The CDR3 covers 13 residues. Germline CDR1 reads GTSNPN; CDR2 reads SVGIG (reference sequence). The CDR3 spells CAWNDGGYNEQFF. The CDR3 coding sequence is TGTGCCTGGAATGACGGGGGGTACAATGAGCAGTTCTTC.

J is TRBJ1-6 and V is TRBV7-9; 8 bases fit TRBD1. Germline CDR1 reads SEHNR; CDR2 reads FQNEAQ (reference sequence). The CDR3 is 15 amino acids. V lost 3 bases, J lost 5 bases, and 3 bases stayed unmatched. CDR3 in amino acids: CASSFQGANNSPLHF. CDR3 in DNA: TGTGCCAGCAGCTTCCAGGGGGCTAATAATTCACCCCTCCACTTT.

CDR3 DNA sequence: TGTGCCAGCAGTTTTCGGTCAGGGGGAGGCCAAGAGACCCAGTACTTC. This codes for CASSFRSGGGQETQYF. The chain recombines TRBV28 with TRBJ2-5; D perhaps matches TRBD1 (7 bases). The CDR3 runs 16 residues. V was clipped by 3 bases and J by 1 base, with 15 bases between them. From germline, CDR1 is MDHEN and CDR2 SYDVKM.

The CDR3 here is CASSPATGQGVYNEQFF. The CDR3, as DNA: TGTGCCAGCAGCCCAGCGACAGGGCAGGGAGTCTACAATGAGCAGTTCTTC. This sequence joins TRBV7-9 and TRBJ2-1; 7 positions match TRBD1. V trimming: 5 bases; J trimming: 3 bases; junction bases outside the gene matches: 13. The CDR3 spans 17 residues. Germline V gives CDR1 SEHNR, CDR2 FQNEAQ (reference sequence).

This rearrangement joins TRBV3-1 to TRBJ1-2; D is unclear. Germline V gives CDR1 LGHDT, CDR2 YNNKEL (reference sequence). V lost 1 base and J 0 bases, leaving 6 bases between the germline ends. The CDR3 is 14 residues long. CDR3: CASSQVWANYGYTF. The CDR3 nucleotides are TGTGCCAGCAGCCAAGTATGGGCTAACTATGGCTACACCTTC.

CDR3 in DNA: TGCGCCAGCAGCCCGGTAGCGGGGGCAAACACCGGGGAGCTGTTTTTT. As protein: CASSPVAGANTGELFF. This rearrangement joins TRBV4-1 to TRBJ2-2; 9 bases fit TRBD2. The CDR3 is made up of 16 amino acids. CDR1 is MGHRA and CDR2 is YSYEKL in the germline V gene. The V gene end was trimmed by 4 bases and the J gene end by 2 bases; junction bases not matched to a gene: 5.

V gene TRBV30 combines with J gene TRBJ1-1; no definite D call. Germline loops: CDR1 GTSNPN, CDR2 SVGIG (reference sequence). V dropped 2 bases and J dropped 0 bases, with 10 bases sitting between them. This CDR3 spans 14 amino acids. CDR3 region: CAWSWSNMNTEAFF. The CDR3, as DNA: TGTGCCTGGAGTTGGAGTAACATGAACACTGAAGCTTTCTTT.

This chain uses TRBV6-5 with TRBJ1-1; D gene uncertain. This CDR3 region has 13 residues. Deletions cut 8 bases from V and 5 bases from J, with 15 bases between. Per germline, CDR1 MNHEY and CDR2 SVGAGI. CDR3 region: CASGWAAGTEAFF. The CDR3, as DNA: TGTGCCAGCGGATGGGCAGCCGGGACTGAAGCTTTCTTT.

This clonotype was detected once. The chain links TRBV29-1 to TRBJ1-2; D unclear. Germline CDR1 SQVTM, CDR2 ANQGSEA. V was pared by 5 bases and J by 4 bases, with 8 bases between. The CDR3 totals 11 residues. CDR3 in DNA: TGCAGCGTTTCATGGCTCTATGGCTACACCTTC. Protein: CSVSWLYGYTF.

This clonotype showed up just once. The chain is built from TRBV4-2 and TRBJ2-7, with D unclear. The germline V gene has CDR1 LGHNA and CDR2 YNFKEQ. V was clipped by 1 base and J by 4 bases, with 8 bases between them. The CDR3 totals 13 residues. CDR3 residues: CASSQGTPYEQYF. In DNA form, the CDR3 reads TGTGCCAGCAGCCAAGGCACACCGTACGAGCAGTACTTC.

The J gene is TRBJ1-1, the V gene TRBV2; perhaps TRBD1 as D (5 bases). This CDR3 is built from 13 residues. Germline-derived CDR1 and CDR2 are SNHLY and FYNNEI. The V end was cut by 2 bases, the J end by 3 bases, with 7 bases between. CDR3 loop: CASSELGDTEAFF. CDR3 nucleotides: TGTGCCAGCAGTGAACTGGGGGACACTGAAGCTTTCTTT.

This chain links TRBV3-1 with TRBJ2-3; unclear D gene. There are 14 residues in the CDR3. The germline CDR1 and CDR2 sequences are LGHDT and YNNKEL (reference sequence). Between the trimmed V and J ends, which lost 1 base and 2 bases, there was a span of 7 bases. This chain's CDR3 is CASSQVQYTDTQYF. The CDR3 coding sequence is TGTGCCAGCAGCCAAGTCCAATACACAGATACGCAGTATTTT.

V is TRBV27 and J is TRBJ2-7, with TRBD1 matching 9 bases. V lost 0 bases and J lost 6; bases outside the gene matches: 6. Germline V CDR1 and CDR2: MNHEY, SMNVEV (reference sequence). This CDR3 is 15 amino acids long. The CDR3: CASSLSGTGYSEQYF. DNA of the CDR3: TGTGCCAGCAGTTTATCCGGGACAGGGTATAGCGAGCAGTACTTC.

The chain carries TRBV19 and TRBJ1-1; D remains unclear. Per germline, CDR1 LNHDA and CDR2 SQIVND (reference sequence). V was pared by 7 bases and J by 3 bases, with 15 bases between. The CDR3 has 14 residues. This CDR3 reads CASTARSMDTEAFF. For the CDR3, the DNA is TGTGCCAGTACCGCCAGGAGTATGGACACTGAAGCTTTCTTT.

The rearrangement joins TRBV6-2 or TRBV6-3 to TRBJ2-7; 7 bases match TRBD2. The germline V gene has CDR1 MNHEY and CDR2 SVGEGT. V was pared by 5 bases and J by 1 base, with 11 bases of the junction left unmatched. This CDR3 is 16 amino acids long. CDR3 amino acids: CASSSPTSAKSYEQYF. The CDR3 coding sequence is TGTGCCAGCAGTAGCCCTACTAGCGCAAAGTCCTACGAGCAGTACTTC.

V and J are TRBV12-3 or TRBV12-4 and TRBJ1-2; D unresolved. CDR3 size: 11 residues. V lost 5 bases and J lost 7, with 8 bases in between. The CDR3 DNA sequence: TGTGCCAGCAGTGTAAACAGTGGCTACACCTTC. Translated, it gives CASSVNSGYTF.

This chain uses TRBV7-9 with TRBJ2-1, with D possibly called TRBD1 or TRBD2 (5 bases each). Trimming removed 8 bases from V and 0 bases from J, with 17 bases in between. Per germline, CDR1 SEHNR and CDR2 FQNEAQ (reference sequence). The CDR3 spans 16 residues. As DNA, the CDR3 is TGTGCCAGCTCCCCGGGGACCATGGGCTCCTACAATGAGCAGTTCTTC. It translates to CASSPGTMGSYNEQFF.

The chain employs TRBV15 and TRBJ2-1, with D perhaps TRBD1 or TRBD2 (6 bases each). The CDR3 covers 14 residues. Trimming removed 4 bases at V and 6 bases at J, with 13 bases between. The germline V gene encodes CDR1 LNHNV and CDR2 YYDKDF (reference sequence). Written as DNA, the CDR3 is TGTGCCACCAGCATGGGGGGACAAGCCAATGAGCAGTTCTTC. This translates into CATSMGGQANEQFF. Full variable domain (outside the CDR3, taken from reference TRBV15 and TRBJ2-1): DAMVIQNPRYQVTQFGKPVTLSCSQTLNHNVMYWYQQKSSQAPKLLFHYYDKDFNNEADTPDNFQSRRPNTSFCFLDIRSPGLGDTAMYLCATSMGGQANEQFFGPGTRLTVL.

The chain couples TRBV4-1 to TRBJ2-1, with D unresolved. The CDR3 has 11 residues. Germline CDR1 is MGHRA and CDR2 is YSYEKL. Trimming pared 5 bases from V and 7 bases from J, leaving 6 bases between. CDR3 coding DNA: TGCGCCAGCAGCGGGCGTAATGAGCAGTTCTTC. Translated: CASSGRNEQFF.

The chain is built from TRBV29-1 and TRBJ2-7, with a possible D match to TRBD1 (5 bases). The germline CDR1 and CDR2 sequences are SQVTM and ANQGSEA. With 3 bases removed from V and 3 bases from J, the gap between germline ends came to 12 bases. The CDR3 consists of 13 residues. CDR3 DNA: TGCAGCGTTGAGGTAGGGGCGGACTACGAGCAGTACTTC. Translated: CSVEVGADYEQYF.

The V gene is TRBV13, the J gene TRBJ2-7, with D uncertain. This CDR3 has 14 amino acids. Germline lookup yields CDR1 PRHDT and CDR2 FYEKMQ (reference sequence). The ends were cut back, 0 bases at V and 0 bases at J, with 6 bases in the middle. CDR3: CASSLGLGSYEQYF. Here the CDR3 DNA reads TGTGCCAGCAGCTTAGGCCTAGGCTCCTACGAGCAGTACTTC.